This T cell receptor beta chain was recovered during a study of cytomegalovirus exposure and HLA in healthy donors. Findings of the study overall: An analysis done earlier found most TCR beta V segments productive about 87% or about 30% of the time.

PCR was performed using 60 Vbeta and 13 Jbeta primers. Profiling relied on immunoSEQ multiplex PCR, and the TCRdb table lists in-frame clones only, not all of them. Here the sample spans about 150,000 clones, 80% being singletons. In regard to this clone: The antigen is unknown.

V gave up 5 bases and J gave up 6 bases; unmatched junction bases: 14. The CDR3 length is 16 residues. CDR1 and CDR2 from the germline V gene are MNHEY and SMNVEV (reference sequence). This clonotype was sampled from a woman aged 40-49 years in good health and CMV-seropositive. The chain employs TRBV27 and TRBJ1-2; 8 nucleotides line up with TRBD1. Sequencing used PBMCs. The CDR3 bases are TGTGCCAGCAGTCCGAACAGGGACAGGTATAAGGATGGCTACACCTTC. It translates to CASSPNRDRYKDGYTF.